This T cell receptor beta chain derives from a study of cytomegalovirus exposure and HLA in healthy donors (dated by TCRdb to 2015 to 2018). A note on the overall study: In an earlier analysis of about 560 of the donors, around 290 Gb of sequence data and about 110 million unique TCR beta sequences from 180 million or so T cells were reported. An early release covering about 600 HLA-typed donors comprised about 300 gigabases of sequencing data and around 80 million unique TCR sequences. Among the approximately 400 genotyped donors, 75% to 90% belonged to the genetic ancestry cluster associated with self-reported Caucasian donors. The study aimed to test whether signatures of past pathogen exposure could be identified by cataloging public T cell receptors. The T cell repertoires of 666 subjects were profiled by immunosequencing and related to cytomegalovirus serostatus. In addition to the first cohort of around 670 subjects, a separate validation cohort of approximately 130 different subjects was used. High-throughput TCR immunosequencing, statistical association of individual TCRs with disease status, and machine learning were combined to predict cytomegalovirus infection status. A later analysis re-examined previously published TCR beta repertoires from about 670 donors and added high-resolution HLA genotyping to investigate patterns of TCR occurrence. In the later analysis, no new phenotypic data were used to find candidate immune exposures; instead, reliance was placed on TCR beta sequences and their occurrence across donors. An earlier analysis of 587 of the donors used high-throughput TCR beta sequencing to judge whether each TCR beta V gene segment behaved as functional or pseudogenic. Donor age, sex, ethnicity and CMV serostatus were collected together with the repertoire data. A later genetic analysis used genome-wide SNP genotypes for about 60% of the 666 donors, treating that subset as a discovery cohort. All discovery cohort repertoires had been generated on a single sequencing platform. Class I and class II HLA loci were covered by the typing at four-digit resolution. Typing coverage varied by locus: roughly 620-640 donors for A, B, C, DRB1 and DQB1; roughly 510 for DQA1; approximately 610 for DPA1; more than 450 for DPB1. About five DR-DQ haplotypes were handled as single units for association and clustering because linkage in the cohort was strong. Among almost 400 genotyped donors of the cohort, an average of about 240,000 unique TCR beta nucleotide sequences were sequenced per donor, roughly a sixth of them non-productive.

Paper-wide results and their limitations: The study gave a list of about 160 TCR beta chains associated with cytomegalovirus. The sequencing pipeline was judged likely to have produced a cluster of highly shared sequence variants as a technical artifact. A later analysis found that most CMV-associated TCR beta chains appeared HLA-restricted, with HLA associations seemingly driven largely by CMV exposure. It was suggested by the authors that the approach could potentially be generalized to other disease states and immunological phenotypes. When HLA alleles, especially DR and DQ, strongly co-occurred, attributing TCR associations to individual alleles was difficult. According to a later analysis, TCR association rates differed among HLA loci, with DRB1 alleles showing the most associated TCRs and HLA-C alleles showing the fewest. Because the 87-base-pair reads could not distinguish some IMGT-functional V segments, including TRBV6-2 and TRBV6-3, those segments were excluded. A further reported finding was that TCR beta sequences accurately predicted the HLA-A and HLA-B alleles for most subjects in the first cohort. According to a later genetic analysis, donors in an Asian-associated ancestry cluster had fewer N-insertions in productive TCRs than the approximately 670-donor mean. The cohort was sequenced for TCR beta chains only, and without alpha or paired-chain data the features that could be detected were limited. Presence/absence analyses assumed roughly uniform sequencing depth across donors, an assumption that may not hold. Broadly in line with IMGT annotations, most TCR beta V segments showed up in productive rearrangements about 87% or about 30% of the time in an earlier analysis of several hundred of the donors. Over 15 rarely observed V segments, including chromosome 9 orphons, were excluded from the earlier analysis of just under 600 of the donors because counts were too low. At a false discovery rate of 0.05, a later analysis linked some 18,000 TCR beta sequences to specific HLA alleles. CMV serostatus was the only immune exposure information available for the cohort. A later genetic analysis associated a missense DCLRE1C variant with V-gene and J-gene trimming of TCR beta chains, and an independent cohort replicated the association. According to a later analysis, parvovirus B19, influenza, CMV and Epstein-Barr virus appeared linked to several top co-occurrence clusters. Because HLA typing was missing for some donors at each locus, association tests included only the typed subset. A few of the identified cytomegalovirus-associated TCR beta chains were confirmed in vitro to be specific for cytomegalovirus antigens. The classifier was reported to diagnose cytomegalovirus status with high specificity and sensitivity in both the original cohort and the validation cohort. Compared with equally common non-associated chains, HLA-associated TCR beta chains in a later analysis were more clonally expanded and had lower generation probabilities. Correlated functional status among segregating V segments might be attributable to linkage disequilibrium, but an unknown experimental factor could not be ruled out. Most TCR sequences were seen in very few donors, while some public TCRs were found in many individuals.

Library preparation was by the immunoSEQ multiplex PCR assay. A mixture of 60 forward primers for TCR Vbeta segments and 13 reverse primers for TCR Jbeta segments was used in the multiplex PCR. Amplification of the CDR3 region of rearranged TCR beta genes was performed with a multiplex PCR assay on genomic DNA. The amplified TCR beta libraries were sequenced on the Illumina HiSeq System as 87-base-pair reads. The paper's processing steps were these. A later analysis tallied 75 million to 95 million unique TCR beta chains across the 666 repertoires, and 10 million to 11 million of those chains were shared by two or more donors. Raw reads were error-corrected and collapsed into unique sequences with a nearest-neighbor algorithm that merged closely related sequences to remove PCR and sequencing errors. V, D and J gene segments were assigned by aligning CDR3 sequences to IMGT reference sequences. Each retained sequence needed at least a six-nucleotide match to both a V gene segment and a J gene segment. A rearrangement was called productive if the CDR3 had no stop codons and remained in frame with V and J, and every other rearrangement was called non-productive. CDR3 was defined by IMGT convention, running from the second conserved V-encoded cysteine to the conserved J-encoded phenylalanine. The earlier analysis of 450 to 750 of the donors excluded any sequence lacking an unambiguous match to a single V gene segment. An earlier analysis of fewer than 650 of the donors classified V segments as functional when productive rearrangements were above 56.7% and as segregating when the standard deviation between donors was above 5%. A statistical classification framework was built for diagnosing cytomegalovirus status from the catalog of TCR beta chain sequences. In a later analysis, TCR nucleotide sequences were compared against IMGT/GENE-DB human TR gene sequences so that V and J genes could be assigned. In a later analysis, CDR3 sequences and most-parsimonious VDJ recombination scenarios were assigned using the TCRdist pipeline. In a later analysis, each TCR beta chain was defined by its CDR3 amino acid sequence together with its V-gene family, and reads without a unique V-gene family were excluded. In a later analysis, nearly 600 highly shared, low-generation-probability nucleotide sequences were removed to address suspected cross-contamination and a sequencing artifact. In a later analysis, a clonal expansion index for each public chain was calculated from normalized within-repertoire ranks of inferred template counts. Generation probabilities in a later analysis came from a VDJ recombination model fitted to out-of-frame rearrangements, and those results were checked against IGoR. Hypergeometric tests were used in a later analysis to score TCR-TCR, TCR-HLA and TCR-CMV co-occurrence, with a repertoire-size bias correction applied to the TCR pairs. To estimate false discovery rates, a later analysis permuted the HLA or CMV assignments 20 times. A later analysis grouped co-occurring TCRs with DBSCAN, adding TCRdist sequence similarity when clustering within HLA-allele-positive subsets. Co-occurrence clustering excluded repertoires with fewer than 30,000 or more than 120,000 public chains, plus five with anomalous nucleotide sharing. TCRdb took this table from immuneACCESS and kept in-frame rearrangements with V and J called. Such tables lack part of the clones; where checked against another copy, unresolved V genes explain under half of the gap, and the rest is unexplained. Clone size and V and J calls were adopted from that table, with D and trimming inferred from the DNA. Counted in this sample were approximately 220,000 clones; approximately 80% of them appeared once. 2.9% of the sample lies in the top ten.

The cohort consisted of 666 healthy bone marrow donors. Cohort members were all nominally healthy when sampled, although unrecorded immune exposures were likely present. The donor was CMV seronegative and was included in the group of over 300 seronegative cohort members. Every donor gave a peripheral blood sample, and the peripheral blood mononuclear cells from that sample were used for TCR beta sequencing. Genomic DNA was extracted from the blood cell samples with the Qiagen DNeasy Blood Extraction Kit. To note about this clone: Its specific antigen is unknown. One base away there is no much larger clone; base qualities are not given.

Via the germline V gene, CDR1 is MNHNS and CDR2 SASEGT. Measured from the cysteine to the phenylalanine, the CDR3 is 14 residues long. CDR3 DNA is the only sequence kept; it has 42 bases, read in frame from the first base. Trimming at the junction amounts to 4 bases on V and 7 bases on J, and the germline ends lie 11 bases apart. The receptor was derived from a man aged 30 to 39 in good health and CMV-seronegative. Input material: PBMCs. The sequence is built from TRBV6-1 and TRBJ1-6; the D segment cannot be called with confidence. The nucleotides read TGTGCCAGCAGTGTCGAGGGAGAAAATTCACCCCTCCACTTT. This codes for CASSVEGENSPLHF.